A single sample gave rise to the 21 T cell receptor beta chains below, sequenced in a study of shared clonotypes between healthy human individuals. Profiling relied on immunoSEQ multiplex PCR, and the TCRdb table lists in-frame clones only, not all of them. The data contain about 1.5 million clones, around 98% of them singletons. The sequencing sample was made of naive CD4+ T cells sorted from blood. Specified subset: CD45RA+ positively selected. These receptors all come from a young man in good health.

This clone has a single count. This chain joins TRBV6-5 and TRBJ2-1; 7 positions match TRBD2. CDR3 size: 15 residues. After removal of 5 bases from V and 7 bases from J, the junction contained 11 bases not matched to a gene. Per the germline V gene, CDR1 is MNHEY and CDR2 is SVGAGI. CDR3 amino acids: CASSPTSIISNEQFF. DNA for the CDR3: TGTGCCAGCAGTCCGACTAGCATCATTTCTAATGAGCAGTTCTTC.

This chain joins TRBV28 and TRBJ1-5; tentative D call: TRBD1 (5 bases). The length of the CDR3 is 17 residues. Germline CDR1 and CDR2: MDHEN and SYDVKM. The V end was cut by 5 bases, the J end by 0 bases, with 17 bases between. This chain's CDR3 is CASSKPGRGYSNQPQHF. CDR3 DNA: TGTGCCAGCAGTAAACCGGGACGGGGTTATAGCAATCAGCCCCAGCATTTT. Together with reference TRBV28 and TRBJ1-5, the CDR3 gives the full variable domain: DVKVTQSSRYLVKRTGEKVFLECVQDMDHENMFWYRQDPGLGLRLIYFSYDVKMKEKGDIPEGYSVSREKKERFSLILESASTNQTSMYLCASSKPGRGYSNQPQHFGDGTRLSIL.

About this clone itself: At the DNA level, this CDR3 is encoded by other sequences in the same sample as well. This sequence joins TRBV5-1 and TRBJ1-4; D remains ambiguous. CDR1 and CDR2 (germline): SGHRS, YFSETQ. The CDR3 consists of 14 residues. V lost 0 bases and J lost 5, with 8 bases in between. CDR3 bases: TGCGCCAGCAGCTTGGCAAGCGGGAATGAAAAACTGTTTTTT. Amino acid sequence: CASSLASGNEKLFF.

Only one count was recorded for this clone. V gene TRBV5-4 combines with J gene TRBJ2-2; D is perhaps TRBD1 or TRBD2 (5 bases each). Trimming removed 4 bases from V and 7 bases from J, with 26 bases in between. Looked up from germline, CDR1 is SGHNT and CDR2 is YYREEE (reference sequence). This CDR3 has 18 residues. The CDR3 sequence: CASSPPGMGPGNGGELFF. CDR3 sequence (DNA): TGTGCCAGCAGCCCCCCAGGGATGGGCCCCGGGAACGGCGGGGAGCTGTTTTTT.

V and J are TRBV7-9 and TRBJ2-2; D call uncertain. CDR1 and CDR2 from the germline V gene are SEHNR and FQNEAQ (reference sequence). With 2 bases removed from V and 0 bases from J, the gap between germline ends came to 10 bases. The CDR3 consists of 16 residues. In nucleotides, the CDR3 is TGTGCCAGCAGCTTACGGCCCCTCACGAACACCGGGGAGCTGTTTTTT. It codes for CASSLRPLTNTGELFF.

This clone was observed a single time. This rearrangement joins TRBV10-1 to TRBJ2-7; the match to TRBD2 covers 9 bases. Germline assignment: CDR1 WNHNN and CDR2 SYGVQD (reference sequence). The V gene end was trimmed by 0 bases and the J gene end by 2 bases; junction bases not matched to a gene: 2. This CDR3 is 15 amino acids long. The CDR3 DNA reads TGCGCCAGCAGTGAGTCGCGGGAGGGCCCCTACGAGCAGTACTTC. This translates into CASSESREGPYEQYF.

The CDR3 reads CASSVTSSGTGELFF. The CDR3 DNA reads as TGTGCCAGCAGCGTTACTAGTTCGGGCACCGGGGAGCTGTTTTTT. The gene calls are TRBV9 and TRBJ2-2; the D gene is possibly TRBD2 (5 bases). The germline V and J ends were trimmed by 2 bases and 4 bases, with 12 bases remaining between them. The CDR3 totals 15 residues. Germline CDR1 and CDR2: SGDLS and YYNGEE.

The chain has TRBV25-1 and TRBJ2-2; D is undetermined. Trimming shortened V by 3 bases and J by 5 bases, and 13 bases separated the two germline ends. The CDR3 loop spans 15 amino acids. CDR1 MGHDK and CDR2 SYGVNS come from the germline V gene. In DNA form, the CDR3 reads TGTGCCAGCAGTGACCGCATCCCCGGGACCGGGGAGCTGTTTTTT. This gives the protein CASSDRIPGTGELFF.

The count of this clone is one. This chain connects TRBV5-1 to TRBJ2-1, with D tentatively TRBD1 or TRBD2 (5 bases each). The CDR3 is 14 amino acids. The ends were cut back, 0 bases at V and 6 bases at J, with 10 bases in the middle. Germline V gives CDR1 SGHRS, CDR2 YFSETQ. The CDR3 DNA reads TGCGCCAGCAGCTTGGGGTTTGGGGGCAATGAGCAGTTCTTC. Translated: CASSLGFGGNEQFF. The variable domain in full, with the rest retrieved from reference TRBV5-1 and TRBJ2-1, is KAGVTQTPRYLIKTRGQQVTLSCSPISGHRSVSWYQQTPGQGLQFLFEYFSETQRNKGNFPGRFSGRQFSNSRSEMNVSTLELGDSALYLCASSLGFGGNEQFFGPGTRLTVL.

This clone was detected only a few times. Within the sample, other DNA sequences also encode this same CDR3. The chain is built from TRBV5-1 and TRBJ2-7, with no clear D. Germline loops: CDR1 SGHRS, CDR2 YFSETQ. Trimming pared 0 bases from V and 6 bases from J, leaving 4 bases between. This CDR3 spans 11 amino acids. CDR3 amino acids: CASSLAGEQYF. The DNA of the CDR3 is TGCGCCAGCAGCTTGGCCGGCGAGCAGTACTTC.

The chain is built from TRBV2 and TRBJ2-1; D possibly matches TRBD1 or TRBD2 (6 bases each). V lost 6 bases and J lost 4, with 13 bases in between. Germline loops: CDR1 SNHLY, CDR2 FYNNEI. The CDR3 spans 14 residues. The CDR3 region is CASRLKGGYNEQFF. CDR3 nucleotides: TGTGCCAGCAGACTGAAGGGGGGTTACAATGAGCAGTTCTTC.

The CDR3 DNA reads as TGTGCCAGCAGCCAAGATCTCCTAGCGGCAAGCAAAAACATTCAGTACTTC. Protein: CASSQDLLAASKNIQYF. The chain uses TRBV4-2 and TRBJ2-4; TRBD2 aligns across 7 bases. CDR3 length: 17 residues. In germline, CDR1 is LGHNA, CDR2 YNFKEQ. Germline trimming cut 0 bases from V and 3 bases from J; bases unmatched to any gene: 8.

The chain combines TRBV28 with TRBJ2-2, with 9 bases fitting TRBD2. Germline CDR1 reads MDHEN; CDR2 reads SYDVKM. V was clipped by 7 bases and J by 4 bases; unmatched bases: 10. This CDR3 is built from 16 residues. CDR3 amino acids: CASTLSGRGITGELFF. The CDR3 nucleotides are TGTGCCAGCACCCTTAGCGGGAGAGGGATCACCGGGGAGCTGTTTTTT. Supplemented by reference TRBV28 and TRBJ2-2, the full variable domain reads DVKVTQSSRYLVKRTGEKVFLECVQDMDHENMFWYRQDPGLGLRLIYFSYDVKMKEKGDIPEGYSVSREKKERFSLILESASTNQTSMYLCASTLSGRGITGELFFGEGSRLTVL.

This chain links TRBV30 with TRBJ2-1; 7 nucleotides match TRBD1. V gave up 4 bases and J gave up 0 bases; unmatched junction bases: 9. This CDR3 has 16 amino acids. Germline values: CDR1 GTSNPN, CDR2 SVGIG (reference sequence). CDR3 sequence: CAWTDEQGSSYNEQFF. CDR3 sequence (DNA): TGTGCCTGGACCGATGAACAGGGGAGCTCCTACAATGAGCAGTTCTTC.

The chain uses TRBV30 and TRBJ1-2, with a possible D match to TRBD1 (6 bases). CDR1 is GTSNPN, CDR2 SVGIG, per germline (reference sequence). The germline V and J ends were trimmed by 7 bases and 0 bases, with 15 bases remaining between them. This CDR3 is 14 amino acids long. In DNA, the CDR3 is TGTGCCTTTTCCGGGACACTAGCTAACTATGGCTACACCTTC. This encodes CAFSGTLANYGYTF. The entire variable domain, with the rest obtained from reference TRBV30 and TRBJ1-2, is as follows: SQTIHQWPATLVQPVGSPLSLECTVEGTSNPNLYWYRQAAGRGLQLLFYSVGIGQISSEVPQNLSASRPQDRQFILSSKKLLLSDSGFYLCAFSGTLANYGYTFGSGTRLTVV.

The chain is built from TRBV7-2 and TRBJ1-5; the D is unclear. Trimming removed 1 base at V and 2 bases at J, with 9 bases between. CDR1 and CDR2 from the germline V gene are SGHTA and FQGNSA. The CDR3 runs 15 residues. The CDR3 loop is CASSLVGNGNQPQHF. The DNA of the CDR3 is TGTGCCAGCAGCTTAGTGGGAAATGGCAATCAGCCCCAGCATTTT.

The CDR3 nucleotides are TGTGCCAGCAGTAAGGACGGCTACGAGCAGTACTTC. Its translation is CASSKDGYEQYF. The rearrangement uses TRBV5-4 and TRBJ2-7; D is uncertain. V was shortened by 5 bases and J by 3 bases, with 9 bases between the two germline ends. CDR3 length: 12 amino acids. From germline, CDR1 is SGHNT and CDR2 YYREEE (reference sequence). Using reference TRBV5-4 and TRBJ2-7 for the parts outside the CDR3, the full variable domain is ETGVTQSPTHLIKTRGQQVTLRCSSQSGHNTVSWYQQALGQGPQFIFQYYREEENGRGNFPPRFSGLQFPNYSSELNVNALELDDSALYLCASSKDGYEQYFGPGTRLTVT.

Points on this clone: The sample holds other DNA sequences that translate to the same CDR3. The chain employs TRBV2 and TRBJ2-1; 7 bases are a match to TRBD2. The CDR3 is 15 residues long. V lost 5 bases, J lost 0 bases, and 4 bases stayed unmatched. In germline, CDR1 is SNHLY, CDR2 FYNNEI. CDR3 protein: CASSSSGSSYNEQFF. CDR3 nucleotide sequence: TGTGCCAGCAGTAGTAGCGGGTCCTCCTACAATGAGCAGTTCTTC. Full variable domain (rest looked up from reference TRBV2 and TRBJ2-1): EPEVTQTPSHQVTQMGQEVILRCVPISNHLYFYWYRQILGQKVEFLVSFYNNEISEKSEIFDDQFSVERPDGSNFTLKIRSTKLEDSAMYFCASSSSGSSYNEQFFGPGTRLTVL.

The chain combines TRBV18 with TRBJ2-1; 10 positions agree with TRBD1. This CDR3 region has 13 residues. Germline lookup yields CDR1 KGHSH and CDR2 LQKENI. V was clipped by 3 bases and J by 12 bases; unmatched bases: 5. The CDR3 bases are TGTGCCAGCTCACCTTCGACAGGGGGCGCGCAGTTCTTC. Translating it yields CASSPSTGGAQFF.

The gene calls are TRBV7-2 and TRBJ1-2; no firm D call. The CDR3 extends over 13 amino acids. Trimming pared 1 base from V and 8 bases from J, leaving 11 bases between. Per the germline V gene, CDR1 is SGHTA and CDR2 is FQGNSA. CDR3 protein: CASSLGGSRGYTF. The CDR3 DNA sequence: TGTGCCAGCAGCTTAGGAGGGTCGAGGGGCTACACCTTC.

V gene TRBV4-3 combines with J gene TRBJ1-3, with D possibly being TRBD1 (6 bases). V lost 4 bases and J 4 bases, leaving 11 bases between the germline ends. Germline V CDR1 and CDR2: LGHNA, YSLEER. The CDR3 is 14 residues long. The CDR3 region is CASSLRGTGNTIYF. The DNA of the CDR3 is TGCGCCAGCAGCCTCAGGGGAACAGGAAACACCATATATTTT.